The sequence of this T cell receptor beta chain was determined in a study of a mutant IDH1 vaccine in newly diagnosed glioma. Regarding the study as a whole: There seemed to be no relation between pseudoprogression and changes in top peripheral T cell clonotypes.

CDR1 and CDR2 from the germline V gene are MNHEY and SMNVEV (reference sequence). Germline trimming cut 2 bases from V and 0 bases from J; bases unmatched to any gene: 4. CDR3 length: 15 residues. Assay: immunoSEQ multiplex PCR; the TCRdb copy retains only in-frame clones and omits some. This table has about 21,000 clones, 85% to 90% appearing once. Time point in this sample: week 11, during vaccination. The vaccine gave 300 ug of a 20-mer mutant IDH1 peptide subcutaneously per dose. Details on this clone: The antigen is not known.

Sample: PBMCs, taken from a glioma patient whose treatment included an IDH1 peptide vaccine. J is TRBJ2-7 and V is TRBV27, with TRBD1 matching over 7 bases. The receptor's source is a woman between 35 and 50 years old with glioma. CDR3 protein: CASSLKWDSSYEQYF. CDR3 bases: TGTGCCAGCAGTTTAAAATGGGACAGCTCCTACGAGCAGTACTTC.